The subject of this entry is one TCR beta chain. What it binds is unknown. Sorting recovered naive CD8 T cells on a CD8+CD4-CCR7+CD45RA+ profile. MiXCR was run by TCRdb on the PCR reads, yielding one entry per CDR3 protein. Of approximately 500,000 distinct CDR3 sequences listed, around 23% were seen once; the top ten hold about 0.75%. The data belong to a study of molecular identifiers for immune sequencing clone quantification. Overall study findings and caveats: The study reportedly detected spiked Jurkat TCR RNA from one cell among some 1 million naive cells. Underestimation of highly expanded clone sizes could arise where identical TCR molecules share a barcode.

Sequencing used naive CD8+ T cells from blood, with Jurkat cell RNA spiked in. The subset denotes: FACS-sorted CD8+CD4-CCR7+CD45RA+ naive T cells. The sequence came from a human donor in good health. Some libraries in this study had Jurkat cell RNA spiked in.

This CDR3 is CASSQYSQAYEQYF. CDR3 nucleotide sequence: TGCGCCAGCAGCCAATATAGCCAGGCCTACGAGCAGTACTTC. The V gene is TRBV4-1, the J gene TRBJ2-7; no firm D call. The V end lost 2 bases, the J end lost 2 bases, and 10 bases lay between the germline ends. The CDR3 is made up of 14 amino acids. CDR1 and CDR2 (germline): MGHRA, YSYEKL.